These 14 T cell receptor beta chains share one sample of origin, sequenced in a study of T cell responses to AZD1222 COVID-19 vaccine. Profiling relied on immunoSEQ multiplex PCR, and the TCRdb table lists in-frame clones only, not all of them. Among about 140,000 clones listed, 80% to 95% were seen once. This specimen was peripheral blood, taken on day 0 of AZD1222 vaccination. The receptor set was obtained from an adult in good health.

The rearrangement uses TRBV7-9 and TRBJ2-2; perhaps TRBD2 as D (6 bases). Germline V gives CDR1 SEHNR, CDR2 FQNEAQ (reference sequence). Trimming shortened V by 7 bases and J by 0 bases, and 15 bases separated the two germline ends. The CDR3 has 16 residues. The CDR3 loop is CASTDRGSTNTGELFF. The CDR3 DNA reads TGTGCCAGCACTGATCGGGGGTCAACGAACACCGGGGAGCTGTTTTTT.

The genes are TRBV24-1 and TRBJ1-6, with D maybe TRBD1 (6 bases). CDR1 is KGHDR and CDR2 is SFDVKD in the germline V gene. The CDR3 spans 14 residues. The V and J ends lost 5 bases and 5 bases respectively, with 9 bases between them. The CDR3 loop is CATSGTDNNSPLHF. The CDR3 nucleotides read TGTGCCACCAGTGGGACAGATAATAATTCACCCCTCCACTTT.

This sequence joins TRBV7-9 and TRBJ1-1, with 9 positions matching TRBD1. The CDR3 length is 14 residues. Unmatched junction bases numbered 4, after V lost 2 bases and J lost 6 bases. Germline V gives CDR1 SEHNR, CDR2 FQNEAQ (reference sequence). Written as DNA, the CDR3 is TGTGCCAGCAGCTTACGGGACAGGGCTTCTGAAGCTTTCTTT. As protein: CASSLRDRASEAFF. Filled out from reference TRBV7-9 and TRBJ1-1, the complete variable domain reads DTGVSQNPRHKITKRGQNVTFRCDPISEHNRLYWYRQTLGQGPEFLTYFQNEAQLEKSRLLSDRFSAERPKGSFSTLEIQRTEQGDSAMYLCASSLRDRASEAFFGQGTRLTVV.

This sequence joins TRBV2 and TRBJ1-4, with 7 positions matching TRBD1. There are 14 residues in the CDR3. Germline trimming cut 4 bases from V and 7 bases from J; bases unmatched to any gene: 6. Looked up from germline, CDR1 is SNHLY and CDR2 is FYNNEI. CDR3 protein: CASSGRTGSEKLFF. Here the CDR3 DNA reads TGTGCCAGCAGTGGTAGGACAGGATCTGAAAAACTGTTTTTT.

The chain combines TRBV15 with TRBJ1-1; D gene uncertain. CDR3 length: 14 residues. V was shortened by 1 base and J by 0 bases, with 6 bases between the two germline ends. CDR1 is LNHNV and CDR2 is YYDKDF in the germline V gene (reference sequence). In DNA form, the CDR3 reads TGTGCCACCAGCAGAGTCGGGATGAACACTGAAGCTTTCTTT. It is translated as CATSRVGMNTEAFF.

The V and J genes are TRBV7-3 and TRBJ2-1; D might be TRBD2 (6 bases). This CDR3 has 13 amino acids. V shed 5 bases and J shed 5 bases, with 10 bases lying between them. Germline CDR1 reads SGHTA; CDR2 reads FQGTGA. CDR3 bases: TGTGCCAGCAGCCAGGGACTCAACAATGAGCAGTTCTTC. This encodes CASSQGLNNEQFF.

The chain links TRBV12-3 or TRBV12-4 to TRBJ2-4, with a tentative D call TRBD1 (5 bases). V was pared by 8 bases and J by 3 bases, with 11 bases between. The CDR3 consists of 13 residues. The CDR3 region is CASASGNKNIQYF. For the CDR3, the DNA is TGTGCCAGCGCCTCAGGGAACAAAAACATTCAGTACTTC.

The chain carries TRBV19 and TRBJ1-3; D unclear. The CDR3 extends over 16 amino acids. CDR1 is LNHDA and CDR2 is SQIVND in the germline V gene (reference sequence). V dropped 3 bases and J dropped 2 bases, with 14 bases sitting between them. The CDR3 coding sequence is TGTGCCAGTAGTATGGGTCCGACCGCCCCTGGAAACACCATATATTTT. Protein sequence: CASSMGPTAPGNTIYF.

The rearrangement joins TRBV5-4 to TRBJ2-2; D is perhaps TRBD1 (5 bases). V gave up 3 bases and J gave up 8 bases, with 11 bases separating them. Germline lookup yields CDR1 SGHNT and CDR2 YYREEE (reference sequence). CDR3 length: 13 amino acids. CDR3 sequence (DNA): TGTGCCAGCAGCTCCCAACAGGAAGGGGAGCTGTTTTTT. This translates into CASSSQQEGELFF. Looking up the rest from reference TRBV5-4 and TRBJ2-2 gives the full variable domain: ETGVTQSPTHLIKTRGQQVTLRCSSQSGHNTVSWYQQALGQGPQFIFQYYREEENGRGNFPPRFSGLQFPNYSSELNVNALELDDSALYLCASSSQQEGELFFGEGSRLTVL.

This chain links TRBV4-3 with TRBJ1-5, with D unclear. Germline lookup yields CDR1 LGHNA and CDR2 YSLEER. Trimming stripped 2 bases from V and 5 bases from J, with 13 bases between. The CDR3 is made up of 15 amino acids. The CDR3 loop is CASSQRYNTDQPQHF. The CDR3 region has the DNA TGCGCCAGCAGCCAACGATACAACACCGATCAGCCCCAGCATTTT.

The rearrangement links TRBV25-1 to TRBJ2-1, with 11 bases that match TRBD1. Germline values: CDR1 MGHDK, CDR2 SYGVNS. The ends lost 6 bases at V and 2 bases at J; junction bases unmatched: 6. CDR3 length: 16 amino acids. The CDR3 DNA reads TGTGCCAGCAGGACCCCGGGACAGGGGGCCTACAATGAGCAGTTCTTC. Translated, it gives CASRTPGQGAYNEQFF. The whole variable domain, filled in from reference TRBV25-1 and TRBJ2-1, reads EADIYQTPRYLVIGTGKKITLECSQTMGHDKMYWYQQDPGMELHLIHYSYGVNSTEKGDLSSESTVSRIRTEHFPLTLESARPSHTSQYLCASRTPGQGAYNEQFFGPGTRLTVL.

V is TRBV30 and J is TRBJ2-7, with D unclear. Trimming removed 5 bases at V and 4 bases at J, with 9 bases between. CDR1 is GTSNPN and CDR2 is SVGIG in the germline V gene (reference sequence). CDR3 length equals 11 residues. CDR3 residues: CAWADPYEQYF. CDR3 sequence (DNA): TGTGCCTGGGCCGATCCGTACGAGCAGTACTTC.

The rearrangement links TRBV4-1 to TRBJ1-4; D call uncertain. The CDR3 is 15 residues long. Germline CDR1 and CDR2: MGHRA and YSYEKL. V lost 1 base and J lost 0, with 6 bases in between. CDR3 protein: CASSQGRATNEKLFF. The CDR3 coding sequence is TGCGCCAGCAGCCAAGGACGGGCAACTAATGAAAAACTGTTTTTT.

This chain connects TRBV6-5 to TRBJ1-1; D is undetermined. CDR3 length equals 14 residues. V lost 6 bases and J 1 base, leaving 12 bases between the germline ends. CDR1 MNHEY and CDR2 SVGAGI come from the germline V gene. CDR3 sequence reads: CASRPPGGNTEAFF. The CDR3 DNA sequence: TGTGCCAGCAGGCCCCCCGGCGGGAACACTGAAGCTTTCTTT.